This T cell receptor beta chain comes out of a study of CD8+ T cells in alopecia areata. Treatment in this sample: oral pan-JAK inhibitor, 5-10 mg twice daily. This CDR3 has 15 residues. After removal of 3 bases from V and 9 bases from J, the junction contained 7 bases not matched to a gene. Germline V lookup: CDR1 SGHDN, CDR2 FVKESK. Following extraction, RNA underwent reverse transcription to cDNA, which served as the sequencing template. Repertoires were generated with immunoSEQ multiplex PCR, while TCRdb's copy carries only in-frame clones and drops some. Of some 190,000 clones in the sample, 60% were seen once.

This sequence originates from a human donor with alopecia areata. The chain uses TRBV14 and TRBJ2-1; 11 positions agree with TRBD1. The sequencing here drew on CD4+ T cells sorted from blood, taken at week 24, from a patient treated with tofacitinib. The CDR3 here is CASSQTGTGGSEQFF. For the CDR3, the DNA is TGTGCCAGCAGCCAGACCGGGACAGGGGGGAGTGAGCAGTTCTTC.